This is a list of T cell receptor beta chains from one sample in a study of cytomegalovirus exposure and HLA in healthy donors. Using immunoSEQ multiplex PCR, the repertoire was profiled, and TCRdb retains in-frame clones only, with some absent. Its table records approximately 110,000 clones. Source material: PBMCs. These receptors originate from a man younger than 35 in good health and CMV-seronegative. Both conserved end residues are part of each CDR3. D genes are given only for firm matches.

CDR3	DNA	D	V	J
CASSHPGNGGYTF	TGTGCCAGCAGCCACCCGGGTAATGGCGGCTACACCTTC	.	TRBV11-2	TRBJ1-2
CASSRAGIHGYTF	TGTGCCAGCAGCCGAGCCGGGATCCATGGCTACACCTTC	.	TRBV14	TRBJ1-2
CASSLVSGGDNEQYF	TGTGCCAGCAGCTTGGTGTCGGGGGGAGATAACGAGCAGTACTTC	TRBD2	TRBV5-6	TRBJ2-7
CASSLLGQGEYEQYF	TGTGCCAGCAGTTTACTGGGACAGGGGGAATACGAGCAGTACTTC	TRBD1	TRBV28	TRBJ2-7
CASSSGDYGYTF	TGTGCCAGCAGTTCAGGGGACTATGGCTACACCTTC	.	TRBV6-9	TRBJ1-2
CASSELAGDHNEQFF	TGTGCCAGCAGTGAACTAGCGGGAGATCACAATGAGCAGTTCTTC	TRBD2	TRBV6-1	TRBJ2-1
CASSEMNQRIYNEQFF	TGTGCCAGCAGTGAAATGAACCAGCGGATTTACAATGAGCAGTTCTTC	.	TRBV6-1	TRBJ2-1
CAWSTRAVGGDTIYF	TGTGCCTGGAGTACCCGAGCCGTCGGTGGAGACACCATATATTTT	.	TRBV30	TRBJ1-3
CASRKDRGLNTEAFF	TGTGCCAGCAGGAAGGACAGGGGGTTGAACACTGAAGCTTTCTTT	TRBD1	TRBV6-5	TRBJ1-1
CASRSFDRAGNTIYF	TGTGCCAGTAGATCTTTCGACAGGGCTGGAAACACCATATATTTT	TRBD1	TRBV19	TRBJ1-3
CSVEDPWRENGGELFF	TGCAGCGTTGAAGACCCTTGGCGGGAGAATGGCGGGGAGCTGTTTTTT	TRBD2	TRBV29-1	TRBJ2-2
CASSYPPGVGWQETQYF	TGCGCCAGCAGCTACCCGCCGGGGGTGGGGTGGCAAGAGACCCAGTACTTC	.	TRBV5-1	TRBJ2-5
CAWKAREAFF	TGTGCCTGGAAGGCGCGGGAAGCTTTCTTT	.	TRBV30	TRBJ1-1
CAISEILPGELFF	TGTGCCATCAGTGAGATCCTCCCCGGGGAGCTGTTTTTT	.	TRBV10-3	TRBJ2-2
CASGSFWAQETQYF	TGCGCCAGCGGATCATTTTGGGCTCAAGAGACCCAGTACTTC	.	TRBV4-1	TRBJ2-5
CASSRNRDEQYF	TGTGCCAGCAGCCGAAACAGGGACGAGCAGTACTTC	.	TRBV13	TRBJ2-7
CASRAGELFF	TGTGCCAGCAGGGCGGGGGAACTGTTTTTT	.	TRBV2	TRBJ1-4
CASSIPGEDRLQGYTF	TGTGCCAGTAGTATCCCTGGAGAGGACAGACTACAGGGCTACACCTTC	.	TRBV19	TRBJ1-2
CAWSGTGGQPQHF	TGTGCCTGGAGTGGCACCGGGGGTCAGCCCCAGCATTTT	.	TRBV30	TRBJ1-5
CASSLTGTGPYEQYF	TGTGCCAGCAGTTTAACCGGGACAGGGCCCTACGAGCAGTACTTC	TRBD1	TRBV27	TRBJ2-7
CASSQDGSGANVLTF	TGTGCCAGCAGCCAAGACGGGTCTGGGGCCAACGTCCTGACTTTC	.	TRBV4-2	TRBJ2-6
CASSYRQGFTGELFF	TGTGCCAGCAGCTATAGACAGGGCTTCACCGGGGAGCTGTTTTTT	TRBD1	TRBV14	TRBJ2-2
CASSLNSPLNTDTQYF	TGTGCCAGCAGTTTAAACTCCCCGCTGAACACAGATACGCAGTATTTT	.	TRBV28	TRBJ2-3
CASSLSFVDRGFSNQPQHF	TGTGCCAGCAGCTTAAGTTTCGTGGACAGGGGCTTTAGCAATCAGCCCCAGCATTTT	TRBD1	TRBV11-2	TRBJ1-5
CASSEGGDYGYTF	TGTGCCAGCAGTGAAGGAGGAGACTATGGCTACACCTTC	.	TRBV6-1	TRBJ1-2
CASSSDRGLRETQYF	TGTGCCAGCAGCTCGGACAGGGGATTGCGGGAGACCCAGTACTTC	TRBD1	TRBV5-6	TRBJ2-5
CATQAGTYNEQFF	TGTGCCACCCAAGCGGGAACCTACAATGAGCAGTTCTTC	TRBD2	TRBV15	TRBJ2-1
CASSLPQGASGYTF	TGTGCCAGCAGCCTCCCTCAGGGGGCAAGTGGCTACACCTTC	TRBD1	TRBV5-6	TRBJ1-2
CASRLTGAYGYTF	TGTGCCAGCAGACTAACAGGGGCATATGGCTACACCTTC	TRBD1	TRBV27	TRBJ1-2
CASGLVQEVSNQPQHF	TGTGCTAGTGGTTTGGTACAAGAGGTGAGCAATCAGCCCCAGCATTTT	.	TRBV12-5	TRBJ1-5
CASSEQGYGYTF	TGTGCCAGCAGTGAACAGGGCTATGGCTACACCTTC	.	TRBV2	TRBJ1-2
CASSSQDRVGNTGELFF	TGCGCCAGCAGCTCCCAAGACAGGGTGGGGAACACCGGGGAGCTGTTTTTT	TRBD1	TRBV5-1	TRBJ2-2
CASSLASGAGRGDTEAFF	TGCGCCAGCAGCTTGGCCTCGGGGGCAGGCAGGGGGGACACTGAAGCTTTCTTT	TRBD1	TRBV5-1	TRBJ1-1
CASSYERDTYEQYF	TGTGCCAGCAGTTACGAGAGGGATACCTACGAGCAGTACTTC	.	TRBV6-5	TRBJ2-7
CASNVWRQGVYEQYF	TGTGCCAGCAATGTCTGGAGACAGGGGGTCTACGAGCAGTACTTC	TRBD1	TRBV25-1	TRBJ2-7
CASSLQGSTGAEAFF	TGTGCCAGCAGCCTACAGGGTTCCACCGGCGCTGAAGCTTTCTTT	.	TRBV11-2	TRBJ1-1
CAITEKGANTEAFF	TGTGCCATCACCGAAAAGGGGGCAAACACTGAAGCTTTCTTT	TRBD1	TRBV10-3	TRBJ1-1
CAISANTGPRDIQYF	TGTGCCATCAGTGCCAATACAGGGCCCAGGGACATTCAGTACTTC	.	TRBV10-3	TRBJ2-4
CAISESGGFTGELFF	TGTGCCATCAGTGAGTCGGGGGGTTTCACCGGGGAGCTGTTTTTT	.	TRBV10-3	TRBJ2-2
CASSPRDRGYEQYF	TGTGCCAGCAGCCCTCGGGACAGGGGCTACGAGCAGTACTTC	TRBD1	TRBV5-4	TRBJ2-7
CASTSPGTGNTEAFF	TGTGCCAGCACAAGTCCCGGGACAGGGAACACTGAAGCTTTCTTT	TRBD1	TRBV6-5	TRBJ1-1
CASSRDRGTEAFF	TGCGCCAGTAGCCGGGACAGGGGCACTGAAGCTTTCTTT	TRBD1	TRBV5-1	TRBJ1-1
CASRGGTGVYSGANVLTF	TGTGCCAGCAGAGGGGGGACAGGGGTCTACTCTGGGGCCAACGTCCTGACTTTC	TRBD1	TRBV4-2	TRBJ2-6
CASQVEGGYEQYF	TGTGCCAGCCAGGTCGAAGGGGGCTACGAGCAGTACTTC	.	TRBV2	TRBJ2-7
CASSYEATGGYNEQFF	TGCGCCAGCAGCTACGAGGCGACAGGGGGGTACAATGAGCAGTTCTTC	TRBD1	TRBV5-1	TRBJ2-1
CASSLGTGSHGYTF	TGCGCCAGCAGCTTGGGGACAGGGAGCCATGGCTACACCTTC	TRBD1	TRBV5-1	TRBJ1-2
CSVGPGGGANQETQYF	TGCAGCGTTGGCCCAGGTGGTGGCGCTAACCAAGAGACCCAGTACTTC	.	TRBV29-1	TRBJ2-5
CASSLSGELFF	TGTGCCAGCAGTTTGAGCGGTGAACTGTTCTTC	.	TRBV27	TRBJ2-1
CASSPVRTGGDTEAFF	TGTGCCAGCAGTCCCGTCCGGACAGGAGGTGATACTGAAGCTTTCTTT	TRBD1	TRBV5-6	TRBJ1-1
CASSQYTGGETQYF	TGCGCCAGCAGCCAGTACACAGGGGGAGAGACCCAGTACTTC	TRBD1	TRBV4-1	TRBJ2-5
CASSVGQLHSSYEQYF	TGTGCCAGCAGCGTAGGTCAGCTCCACAGCTCCTACGAGCAGTACTTC	.	TRBV9	TRBJ2-7
CASSLAAGGPIGELFF	TGTGCCAGCAGCTTAGCAGCGGGAGGGCCTATCGGGGAGCTGTTTTTT	TRBD2	TRBV7-2	TRBJ2-2